One sample yielded the 11 T cell receptor beta chains listed below, sequenced in a study of identical twins. TCRdb ran MiXCR on the 5' RACE reads and lists one entry per CDR3 protein. The sample yields approximately 240,000 distinct CDR3 sequences, over 12% seen once. The sequencing sample was made of memory (CD45RO+) T cells sorted from blood. Source of these receptors: a woman aged 18 to 35 in good health.

This clonotype was observed at least ten times. V is TRBV7-7 and J is TRBJ2-7, with D possibly being TRBD1 (5 bases). Trimming shortened V by 6 bases and J by 0 bases, and 12 bases separated the two germline ends. Germline V CDR1 and CDR2: SSHAT, FNYEAQ (reference sequence). The CDR3 is 14 residues long. The CDR3 bases are TGTGCCAGCAGTCTCGACAGAAGCTCCTACGAGCAGTACTTC. As protein: CASSLDRSSYEQYF. The variable domain in full, completed from reference TRBV7-7 and TRBJ2-7, reads GAGVSQSPRYKVTKRGQDVTLRCDPISSHATLYWYQQALGQGPEFLTYFNYEAQPDKSGLPSDRFSAERPEGSISTLTIQRTEQRDSAMYRCASSLDRSSYEQYFGPGTRLTVT.

The chain links TRBV20-1 to TRBJ1-5, with TRBD1 matching over 7 bases. The germline gives CDR1 DFQATT, CDR2 SNEGSKA (reference sequence). This CDR3 is 13 amino acids long. The trim removed 6 bases at V and 3 bases at J, leaving 5 bases unmatched. The CDR3 region has the DNA TGCAGTGCCCGCAGGGGGGTCAATCAGCCCCAGCATTTT. Translation: CSARRGVNQPQHF.

The chain couples TRBV6-1 to TRBJ2-3; a possible D gene is TRBD2 (5 bases). V shed 6 bases and J shed 2 bases, with 21 bases lying between them. This CDR3 is built from 17 residues. Germline V gene sequence: CDR1 MNHNS, CDR2 SASEGT. The chain's CDR3 is CASSPFAGHSNTDTQYF. CDR3 in DNA: TGTGCCAGCAGCCCCTTTGCGGGCCATTCCAACACAGATACGCAGTATTTT.

At least ten counts were recorded for this clonotype. The genes are TRBV11-2 and TRBJ1-2; weak D call: TRBD1 (5 bases). The CDR3 has 13 amino acids. Germline values: CDR1 SGHAT, CDR2 FQNNGV. V gave up 7 bases and J gave up 5 bases, with 14 bases separating them. Written as DNA, the CDR3 is TGTGCCAGCACCTTGGGGACGGGGTATGGCTACACCTTC. Its translation: CASTLGTGYGYTF.

This sequence joins TRBV11-3 and TRBJ2-3; 12 bases fit TRBD2. There are 14 residues in the CDR3. Germline CDR1 and CDR2: SGHNT and YENEEA. Trimming removed 6 bases from V and 7 bases from J; junction bases left unmatched: 5. CDR3 DNA sequence: TGTGCCAGCAGTCTAGCGGGGGGGCGAAATACGCAGTATTTT. Translation gives CASSLAGGRNTQYF.

This clonotype came up a few times. The chain recombines TRBV12-3 or TRBV12-4 with TRBJ1-1; the D is unclear. This CDR3 spans 13 amino acids. V lost 3 bases and J lost 4, with 9 bases in between. CDR3 residues: CASSFGPITEAFF. The CDR3 nucleotides read TGTGCCAGCAGTTTCGGCCCAATCACTGAAGCTTTCTTT.

In this sample, this clonotype turned up many times. The rearrangement joins TRBV9 to TRBJ2-2, with a weak D call TRBD1 (5 bases). The CDR3 has 16 amino acids. V was pared by 0 bases and J by 4 bases, with 13 bases between. Germline V gene sequence: CDR1 SGDLS, CDR2 YYNGEE. The CDR3 protein is CASSVAGFRSTGELFF. DNA for the CDR3: TGTGCCAGCAGCGTAGCAGGGTTTCGTTCCACCGGGGAGCTGTTTTTT.

The chain has TRBV4-3 and TRBJ2-1; D gene unclear. V gave up 0 bases and J gave up 0 bases, with 18 bases separating them. The CDR3 consists of 19 residues. The germline gives CDR1 LGHNA, CDR2 YSLEER. In DNA form, the CDR3 reads TGCGCCAGCAGCCAAGAGTTAGCTCCAGCAGGTTCCTCCTACAATGAGCAGTTCTTC. Translating it yields CASSQELAPAGSSYNEQFF.

This clonotype was seen at least ten times. The chain joins TRBV12-3 or TRBV12-4 to TRBJ2-1; the D is unclear. V was cut by 11 bases and J by 1 base, with 9 bases left in between. The CDR3 sequence is 12 residues long. CDR3 sequence: CACQASYNEQFF. The CDR3 bases are TGTGCCTGTCAGGCGTCCTACAATGAGCAGTTCTTC.

This clonotype was detected a few times. J is TRBJ2-1 and V is TRBV7-9, with D unclear. Germline V gives CDR1 SEHNR, CDR2 FQNEAQ (reference sequence). The CDR3 extends over 14 amino acids. V was cut by 3 bases and J by 8 bases, with 14 bases left in between. The CDR3 DNA reads as TGTGCCAGCAGCTTCGGGTTTACGGGCGATGAGCAGTTCTTC. It yields the protein CASSFGFTGDEQFF.

This clonotype was seen ten or more times. V is TRBV6-1 and J is TRBJ1-1, with D perhaps matching TRBD1 (6 bases). The CDR3 is 10 residues long. V was clipped by 11 bases and J by 11 bases, with 15 bases between them. Looked up from germline, CDR1 is MNHNS and CDR2 is SASEGT. CDR3 sequence reads: CAAGGRGAFF. CDR3 nucleotides: TGTGCCGCCGGGGGCCGGGGGGCTTTCTTT.